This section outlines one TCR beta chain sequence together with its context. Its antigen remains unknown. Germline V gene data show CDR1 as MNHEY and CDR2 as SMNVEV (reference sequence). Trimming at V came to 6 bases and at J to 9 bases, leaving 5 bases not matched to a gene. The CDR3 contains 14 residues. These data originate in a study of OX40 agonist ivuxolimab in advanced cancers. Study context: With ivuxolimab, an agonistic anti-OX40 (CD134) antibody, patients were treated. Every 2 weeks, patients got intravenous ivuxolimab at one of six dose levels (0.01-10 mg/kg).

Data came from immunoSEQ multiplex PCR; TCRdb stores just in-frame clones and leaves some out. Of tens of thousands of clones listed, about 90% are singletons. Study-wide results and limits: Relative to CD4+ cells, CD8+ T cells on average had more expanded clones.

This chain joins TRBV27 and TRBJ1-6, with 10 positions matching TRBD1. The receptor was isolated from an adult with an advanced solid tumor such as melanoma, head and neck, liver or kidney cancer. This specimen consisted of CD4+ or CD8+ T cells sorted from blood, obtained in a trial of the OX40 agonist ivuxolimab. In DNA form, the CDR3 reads TGTGCCAGCAGCGGACAGGGGGACGGTTCACCCCTCCACTTT. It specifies CASSGQGDGSPLHF.